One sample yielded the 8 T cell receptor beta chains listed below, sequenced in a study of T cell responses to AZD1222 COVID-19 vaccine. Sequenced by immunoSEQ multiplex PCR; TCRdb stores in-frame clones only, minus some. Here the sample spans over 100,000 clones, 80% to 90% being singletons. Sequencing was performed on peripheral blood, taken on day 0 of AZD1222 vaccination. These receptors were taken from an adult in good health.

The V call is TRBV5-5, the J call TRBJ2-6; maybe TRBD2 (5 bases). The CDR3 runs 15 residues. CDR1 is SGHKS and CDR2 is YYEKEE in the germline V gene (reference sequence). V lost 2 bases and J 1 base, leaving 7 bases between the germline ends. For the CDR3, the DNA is TGTGCCAGCAGCTTCCGGGGATCTGGGGCCAACGTCCTGACTTTC. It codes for CASSFRGSGANVLTF.

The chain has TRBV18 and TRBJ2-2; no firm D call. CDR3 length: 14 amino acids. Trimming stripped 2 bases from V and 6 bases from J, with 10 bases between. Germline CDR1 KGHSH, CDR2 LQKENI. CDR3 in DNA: TGTGCCAGCTCACCATCCGGGCCCCCCGGGGAGCTGTTTTTT. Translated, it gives CASSPSGPPGELFF. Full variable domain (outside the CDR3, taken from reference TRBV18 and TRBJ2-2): NAGVMQNPRHLVRRRGQEARLRCSPMKGHSHVYWYRQLPEEGLKFMVYLQKENIIDESGMPKERFSAEFPKEGPSILRIQQVVRGDSAAYFCASSPSGPPGELFFGEGSRLTVL.

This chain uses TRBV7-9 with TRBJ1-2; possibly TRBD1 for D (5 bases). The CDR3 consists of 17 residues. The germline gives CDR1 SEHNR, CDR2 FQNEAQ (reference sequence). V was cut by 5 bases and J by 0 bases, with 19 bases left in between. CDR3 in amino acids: CASSRRGGITANYGYTF. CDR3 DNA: TGTGCCAGCAGCCGCCGCGGGGGAATAACCGCTAACTATGGCTACACCTTC.

As DNA, the CDR3 is TGTGCCAGCAGCTTGGAAATTAGCTCCTACGAGCAGTACTTC. Translated: CASSLEISSYEQYF. The chain employs TRBV5-4 and TRBJ2-7; D call uncertain. This CDR3 is built from 14 residues. Germline V gene data show CDR1 as SGHNT and CDR2 as YYREEE (reference sequence). Trimming removed 0 bases at V and 0 bases at J, with 7 bases between.

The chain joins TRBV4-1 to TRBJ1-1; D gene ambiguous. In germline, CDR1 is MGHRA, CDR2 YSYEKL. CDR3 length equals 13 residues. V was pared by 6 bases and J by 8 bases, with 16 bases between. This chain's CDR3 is CASSPGNSVEAFF. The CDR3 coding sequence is TGCGCCAGCAGTCCCGGGAACTCGGTAGAAGCTTTCTTT.

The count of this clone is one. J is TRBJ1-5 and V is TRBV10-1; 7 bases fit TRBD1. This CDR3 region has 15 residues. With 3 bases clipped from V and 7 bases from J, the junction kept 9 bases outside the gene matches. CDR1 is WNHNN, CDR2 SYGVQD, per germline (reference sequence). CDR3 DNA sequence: TGCGCCAGCAGTGACCGCAGGGGGTATGGCCAGCCCCAGCATTTT. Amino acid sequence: CASSDRRGYGQPQHF.

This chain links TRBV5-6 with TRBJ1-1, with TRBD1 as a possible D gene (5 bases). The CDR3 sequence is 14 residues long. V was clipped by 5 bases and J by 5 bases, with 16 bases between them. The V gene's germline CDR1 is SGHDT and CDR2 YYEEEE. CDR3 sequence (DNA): TGTGCCAGCAGTTGGATGGCAGGGCGAACTGAAGCTTTCTTT. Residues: CASSWMAGRTEAFF.

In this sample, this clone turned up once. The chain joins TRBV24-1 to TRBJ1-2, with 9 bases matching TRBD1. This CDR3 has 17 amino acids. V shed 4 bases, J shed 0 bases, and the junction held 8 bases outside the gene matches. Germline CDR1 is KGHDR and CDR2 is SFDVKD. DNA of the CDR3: TGTGCCACCAGTGACACGGGACAGGGTTCAGCTAACTATGGCTACACCTTC. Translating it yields CATSDTGQGSANYGYTF.